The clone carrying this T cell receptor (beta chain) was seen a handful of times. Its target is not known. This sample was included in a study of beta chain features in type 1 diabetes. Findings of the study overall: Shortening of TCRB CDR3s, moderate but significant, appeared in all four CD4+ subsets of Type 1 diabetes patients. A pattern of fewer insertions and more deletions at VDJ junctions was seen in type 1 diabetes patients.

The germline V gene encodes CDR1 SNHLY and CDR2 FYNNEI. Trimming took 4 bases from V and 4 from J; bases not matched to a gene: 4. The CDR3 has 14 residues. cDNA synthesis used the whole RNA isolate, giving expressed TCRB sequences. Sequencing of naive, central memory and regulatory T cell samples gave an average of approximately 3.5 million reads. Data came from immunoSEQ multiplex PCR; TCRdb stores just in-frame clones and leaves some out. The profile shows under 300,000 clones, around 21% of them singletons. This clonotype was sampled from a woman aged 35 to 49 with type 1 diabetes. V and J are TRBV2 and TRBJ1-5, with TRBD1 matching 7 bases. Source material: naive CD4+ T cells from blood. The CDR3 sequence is CASSGTGWNQPQHF. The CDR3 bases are TGTGCCAGCAGTGGGACAGGTTGGAATCAGCCCCAGCATTTT.